The sequence of this T cell receptor beta chain was determined in a study of Ad26.COV2.S vaccination and SARS-CoV-2 variants. Study information: In the study, Ad26.COV2.S was injected intramuscularly once, or twice 56 days apart.

This CDR3 comprises 11 residues. Trimming cost V 6 bases and J 1 base, with 5 bases left between them. Germline V gene lookup returns CDR1 DFQATT and CDR2 SNEGSKA (reference sequence). Treatment here: around 19 received Ad26.COV2.S at low or high dose, single or two shots; 5 received placebo; per-sample allocation not given. Samples came from day 63 after the first vaccine or placebo injection. Produced via immunoSEQ multiplex PCR; TCRdb's table is partial and in-frame only. This sample has some 300,000 clones, with about 82% found just once. The starting material was peripheral blood, obtained in a trial of Ad26.COV2.S vaccine versus placebo. The chain couples TRBV20-1 to TRBJ2-3; the D is unclear. This TCR was sampled from a person aged 18-65 years who received the Ad26.COV2.S COVID-19 vaccine or a placebo. CDR3 DNA sequence: TGCAGTGCAAGGGGCACAGATACGCAGTATTTT. Translating it yields CSARGTDTQYF.